The 15 T cell receptor beta chains given below trace back to one sample, sequenced in a study of technical replicates of blood from a handful of donors. TCRdb keeps only in-frame clones here, not all; method: immunoSEQ multiplex PCR. The sample holds about 100,000 clones, roughly 94% seen once. The sequenced material came from T cells isolated from PBMCs. These receptors were taken from a human donor in good health.

The chain uses TRBV4-1 and TRBJ2-1; TRBD2 aligns across 8 bases. The CDR3 sequence is 17 residues long. Germline lookup yields CDR1 MGHRA and CDR2 YSYEKL. Trimming cost V 4 bases and J 1 base; bases outside gene matches: 9. CDR3 amino acids: CASSLTLTSGSYNEQFF. The CDR3, as DNA: TGCGCCAGCAGCCTAACCCTCACTAGCGGATCCTACAATGAGCAGTTCTTC.

The chain links TRBV9 to TRBJ2-5; no clear D. This CDR3 has 16 amino acids. Looked up from germline, CDR1 is SGDLS and CDR2 is YYNGEE. V was clipped by 0 bases and J by 2 bases, with 14 bases between them. CDR3 loop: CASSVGGVAVQETQYF. The CDR3 coding sequence is TGTGCCAGCAGCGTAGGTGGAGTTGCGGTACAAGAGACCCAGTACTTC.

V and J are TRBV6-1 and TRBJ2-1; 7 bases are shared with TRBD1. This CDR3 is built from 13 residues. CDR1 is MNHNS and CDR2 is SASEGT in the germline V gene. The J segment lost 5 bases and the V segment lost 8 bases, leaving 6 bases of the junction unmatched. The CDR3 loop is CASLQGFNNEQFF. The CDR3 bases are TGTGCCAGCCTACAGGGGTTCAACAATGAGCAGTTCTTC.

The rearrangement uses TRBV27 and TRBJ1-1, with a tentative D call TRBD1 (6 bases). The V end was cut by 4 bases, the J end by 5 bases, with 8 bases between. Germline values: CDR1 MNHEY, CDR2 SMNVEV (reference sequence). This CDR3 region has 12 residues. CDR3 residues: CASSSQGTEAFF. CDR3 nucleotides: TGTGCCAGCAGTTCTCAGGGGACTGAAGCTTTCTTT.

This clone was picked up a small number of times. The chain has TRBV7-9 and TRBJ1-2; D uncertain. The germline gives CDR1 SEHNR, CDR2 FQNEAQ (reference sequence). The V and J ends lost 7 bases and 1 base respectively, with 10 bases between them. CDR3 size: 13 residues. This CDR3 reads CASTAGFNYGYTF. In DNA form, the CDR3 reads TGTGCCAGCACCGCCGGGTTTAACTATGGCTACACCTTC.

This clone has only one observation. This chain connects TRBV6-1 to TRBJ2-7; 7 bases are shared with TRBD1. V shed 10 bases, J shed 5 bases, and the junction held 5 bases outside the gene matches. The CDR3 spans 11 residues. Germline values: CDR1 MNHNS, CDR2 SASEGT. The CDR3 protein is CATGGLNEQYF. CDR3 sequence (DNA): TGTGCCACAGGGGGTCTCAACGAGCAGTACTTC.

V usage is TRBV7-3 and J usage is TRBJ2-5; maybe TRBD1 (6 bases). The CDR3 spans 13 residues. The germline V gene encodes CDR1 SGHTA and CDR2 FQGTGA. The V end was cut by 4 bases, the J end by 4 bases, with 10 bases between. CDR3 DNA: TGTGCCAGCAGCTGGGGGCCAAGAGAGACCCAGTACTTC. Translated, it gives CASSWGPRETQYF.

The chain joins TRBV28 to TRBJ1-2; 8 bases align to TRBD1. Unmatched junction bases numbered 6, after V lost 4 bases and J lost 2 bases. The CDR3 is made up of 15 amino acids. Germline V lookup: CDR1 MDHEN, CDR2 SYDVKM. CDR3 nucleotides: TGTGCCAGCAGTTCTCAGGGGGCGCTCAACTATGGCTACACCTTC. Its protein is CASSSQGALNYGYTF.

The rearrangement links TRBV7-9 to TRBJ2-7; no clear D gene. The CDR3 contains 15 residues. V was trimmed by 1 base and J by 2 bases, leaving 12 bases between them. Germline values: CDR1 SEHNR, CDR2 FQNEAQ (reference sequence). The CDR3 DNA is TGTGCCAGCAGCTTAGATGGCAGGCAACCCTACGAGCAGTACTTC. This gives the protein CASSLDGRQPYEQYF.

V and J are TRBV9 and TRBJ1-1, with TRBD1 identical over 7 bases. V dropped 3 bases and J dropped 0; count of bases not matched to a gene: 14. Germline V CDR1 and CDR2: SGDLS, YYNGEE. The CDR3 sequence is 18 residues long. The CDR3 reads CASSAHGFPGQMNTEAFF. The CDR3, as DNA: TGTGCCAGCAGCGCCCACGGGTTTCCGGGACAGATGAACACTGAAGCTTTCTTT.

CDR3 in DNA: TGTGCCAGCGCGGGGGCTGGAGAGACCCAGTACTTC. Translation gives CASAGAGETQYF. The chain combines TRBV2 with TRBJ2-5, with D possibly TRBD2 on 7 matching bases. The CDR3 runs 12 residues. The V end was cut by 8 bases, the J end by 4 bases, with 11 bases between. CDR1 is SNHLY and CDR2 is FYNNEI in the germline V gene.

CDR3 in DNA: TGCGCCAGCAGCGAAGGGACAGGCGGCAACACTGAAGCTTTCTTT. This encodes CASSEGTGGNTEAFF. This sequence joins TRBV5-1 and TRBJ1-1; 8 bases are shared with TRBD1. CDR1 is SGHRS and CDR2 is YFSETQ in the germline V gene. The CDR3 runs to 15 residues. The J segment lost 2 bases and the V segment lost 4 bases, leaving 7 bases of the junction unmatched.

This chain connects TRBV7-8 to TRBJ2-7; possible D gene TRBD2, 6 bases. Trimming pared 5 bases from V and 3 bases from J, leaving 11 bases between. CDR3 length: 13 amino acids. CDR1 is SGHVS and CDR2 is FQNEAQ in the germline V gene. In nucleotides, the CDR3 is TGTGCCAGCAGCCTACTGGGGGGCTACGAGCAGTACTTC. Protein sequence: CASSLLGGYEQYF. Full variable domain (missing parts from reference TRBV7-8 and TRBJ2-7): GAGVSQSPRYKVAKRGQDVALRCDPISGHVSLFWYQQALGQGPEFLTYFQNEAQLDKSGLPSDRFFAERPEGSVSTLKIQRTQQEDSAVYLCASSLLGGYEQYFGPGTRLTVT.

A word on this clone: The sample carries other DNA sequences with the same CDR3. The V and J genes are TRBV20-1 and TRBJ2-7, with D unclear. The V end lost 3 bases, the J end lost 1 base, and 4 bases lay between the germline ends. Germline assignment: CDR1 DFQATT and CDR2 SNEGSKA (reference sequence). This CDR3 spans 11 amino acids. The CDR3: CSASSSYEQYF. DNA of the CDR3: TGCAGTGCTAGTTCATCCTACGAGCAGTACTTC.

The CDR3 DNA reads TGTGCCAGCAGCTTCCGACAGGATGGCTACACCTTC. Its translation is CASSFRQDGYTF. The rearrangement joins TRBV11-2 to TRBJ1-2; D might be TRBD1 (6 bases). The germline V gene encodes CDR1 SGHAT and CDR2 FQNNGV. Trimming pared 3 bases from V and 6 bases from J, leaving 8 bases between. CDR3 length: 12 amino acids.